This T cell receptor beta chain was found in a study of radiotherapy plus CTLA-4 blockade in lung cancer. Study as a whole: Among patients, less than 20% showed objective responses, and roughly 31% had disease control. Regarding the study as a whole: In blood, after radiotherapy plus ipilimumab, tumor-derived TCR clones expanded. With interferon-beta, early dynamics of blood T cell clones were reported to best predict response.

Measured with immunoSEQ multiplex PCR; TCRdb has only the in-frame clones, and not every one. The sample has under 65,000 clones; roughly four fifths are singletons. The study gave focal radiation plus ipilimumab CTLA-4 blockade to patients with chemo-refractory metastatic non-small-cell lung cancer. V shed 2 bases and J 1 base; nucleotides not matched to a gene: 4. CDR3 length: 15 amino acids. CDR1 SGHRS and CDR2 YFSETQ come from the germline V gene. With regard to this clone: What it binds is not known.

This chain joins TRBV5-1 and TRBJ1-1, with 8 positions matching TRBD1. The source of this sequence is a human donor with non-small cell lung cancer whose response to radiotherapy plus ipilimumab could not be evaluated. Sample: peripheral blood, taken from a patient treated with radiotherapy plus ipilimumab. The chain's CDR3 is CASSFRQGRNTEAFF. The CDR3, as DNA: TGCGCCAGCAGCTTTCGACAGGGGAGGAACACTGAAGCTTTCTTT. The full variable domain, with the rest looked up from reference TRBV5-1 and TRBJ1-1, is KAGVTQTPRYLIKTRGQQVTLSCSPISGHRSVSWYQQTPGQGLQFLFEYFSETQRNKGNFPGRFSGRQFSNSRSEMNVSTLELGDSALYLCASSFRQGRNTEAFFGQGTRLTVV.